This TCR beta chain stems from a study of T-cell reconstitution after alpha-beta-depleted transplantation in children. Construction of the TCRbeta library involved unique molecular identifiers. TCRdb re-analysed the PCR reads in MiXCR, keeping a single row per CDR3 protein. The table shows some 300,000 distinct CDR3 sequences, with 6% to 10% occurring only once. The CDR3 is made up of 17 amino acids. V lost 3 bases and J lost 0; bases outside the gene matches: 7. This clonotype was picked up many times. Its antigen is still unknown. The study, taken as a whole, reports: In some patients, recipient T cells and intrathymic progenitors surviving conditioning explained high day-60 diversity. Among T cells one year after transplant, newly produced cells accounted for most counts and diversity.

The chain combines TRBV12-3 or TRBV12-4 with TRBJ2-2, with 7 bases that match TRBD2. The TCR originated in a female patient aged 2-15 years who had a stem cell transplant for Fanconi anemia, so the T cells may come from the graft donor. Source: peripheral blood, taken 360 days after TCRalphabeta/CD19-depleted stem cell transplant. CDR3 sequence reads: CASSFGLGLANTGELFF. The CDR3, as DNA: TGTGCCAGCAGTTTTGGCTTAGGACTAGCGAACACCGGGGAGCTGTTTTTT.